The next 16 T cell receptor beta chains were all read from a single sample in a study of control samples from healthy donors and cancer patients. Sequenced by immunoSEQ multiplex PCR; TCRdb stores in-frame clones only, minus some. The data contain roughly 100,000 clones, around 89% of them seen just once; the ten biggest clones take up 19%. The sample was PBMCs. The receptors shown here come from a man aged 60-69 years with lung cancer.

The rearrangement links TRBV7-2 to TRBJ1-2, with 7 positions matching TRBD1. Germline loops: CDR1 SGHTA, CDR2 FQGNSA. CDR3 length: 14 residues. With 5 bases clipped from V and 0 bases from J, the junction kept 3 bases outside the gene matches. CDR3 protein: CASSPGTANYGYTF. The CDR3 coding sequence is TGTGCCAGCAGCCCCGGGACAGCTAACTATGGCTACACCTTC.

The chain employs TRBV20-1 and TRBJ1-2; D might be TRBD1 (5 bases). Per the germline V gene, CDR1 is DFQATT and CDR2 is SNEGSKA (reference sequence). Between the trimmed V and J ends, which lost 3 bases and 4 bases, there was a span of 12 bases. The CDR3 covers 13 residues. CDR3 in DNA: TGCAGTGCTAGTCCGCAGGGTCCCTATGGCTACACCTTC. This encodes CSASPQGPYGYTF.

The chain employs TRBV5-1 and TRBJ1-4; D not resolved. Germline V gives CDR1 SGHRS, CDR2 YFSETQ. The V end was cut by 0 bases, the J end by 8 bases, with 14 bases between. The CDR3 runs to 15 residues. CDR3 in amino acids: CASSLGPRKEEKLFF. The CDR3 region has the DNA TGCGCCAGCAGCTTGGGACCCCGTAAAGAGGAAAAACTGTTTTTT. Full variable domain (outside the CDR3, taken from reference TRBV5-1 and TRBJ1-4): KAGVTQTPRYLIKTRGQQVTLSCSPISGHRSVSWYQQTPGQGLQFLFEYFSETQRNKGNFPGRFSGRQFSNSRSEMNVSTLELGDSALYLCASSLGPRKEEKLFFGSGTQLSVL.

The V call is TRBV7-3, the J call TRBJ2-6, with 11 bases that match TRBD1. The ends lost 6 bases at V and 1 base at J; junction bases unmatched: 5. The CDR3 is 17 amino acids. The germline V gene has CDR1 SGHTA and CDR2 FQGTGA. Here the CDR3 DNA reads TGTGCCAGCAGTCCTGGACAGGGGGCGTCTGGGGCCAACGTCCTGACTTTC. Protein sequence: CASSPGQGASGANVLTF. The entire variable domain, with the rest obtained from reference TRBV7-3 and TRBJ2-6, is as follows: GAGVSQTPSNKVTEKGKYVELRCDPISGHTALYWYRQSLGQGPEFLIYFQGTGAADDSGLPNDRFFAVRPEGSVSTLKIQRTERGDSAVYLCASSPGQGASGANVLTFGAGSRLTVL.

The chain employs TRBV6-2 or TRBV6-3 and TRBJ2-1, with a weak D call TRBD2 (5 bases). The V end lost 0 bases, the J end lost 7 bases, and 13 bases lay between the germline ends. Germline CDR1 is MNHEY and CDR2 is SVGEGT. The CDR3 consists of 15 residues. In DNA, the CDR3 is TGTGCCAGCAGTTACTCGGGGAGAACGGTGAATGAGCAGTTCTTC. It specifies CASSYSGRTVNEQFF.

The J gene is TRBJ1-4, the V gene TRBV4-2; unclear D gene. Per germline, CDR1 LGHNA and CDR2 YNFKEQ. V was clipped by 5 bases and J by 6 bases, with 19 bases between them. This CDR3 spans 16 amino acids. CDR3 residues: CASSVPRTVGHEKLFF. CDR3 DNA sequence: TGTGCCAGCAGCGTCCCGCGTACAGTGGGCCATGAAAAACTGTTTTTT.

The chain employs TRBV23-1 and TRBJ2-2, with D perhaps matching TRBD1 (7 bases). TRBV23-1 is an ORF, and what it does is uncertain. CDR3 size: 16 residues. V gave up 5 bases and J gave up 2 bases, with 15 bases separating them. The DNA of the CDR3 is TGCGCCAGCAGTATAGGGGGCGGGATTAACACCGGGGAGCTGTTTTTT. This translates into CASSIGGGINTGELFF.

CDR3 nucleotides: TGTGCCAGCAGCTTAGGGGCTGGGACTAGCGATGAGCAGTTCTTC. Its translation: CASSLGAGTSDEQFF. The V call is TRBV7-6, the J call TRBJ2-1; 10 nucleotides line up with TRBD2. V lost 1 base and J lost 8; bases outside the gene matches: 5. The CDR3 sequence is 15 residues long. Germline V gene lookup returns CDR1 SGHVS and CDR2 FNYEAQ.

The chain carries TRBV27 and TRBJ2-1; a possible D gene is TRBD2 (6 bases). V lost 8 bases to trimming and J lost 5 bases, with 13 bases between them. The CDR3 has 13 amino acids. Germline CDR1 reads MNHEY; CDR2 reads SMNVEV (reference sequence). CDR3 coding DNA: TGTGCCAGCCGGGGGTTCGGGGACAATGAGCAGTTCTTC. Translating it yields CASRGFGDNEQFF.

This clone appeared once. The V and J genes are TRBV7-9 and TRBJ1-4; D unclear. V was clipped by 5 bases and J by 8 bases, with 21 bases between them. From germline, CDR1 is SEHNR and CDR2 FQNEAQ (reference sequence). The CDR3 contains 16 residues. Here the CDR3 reads CASSPQGGVPMEKLFF. In DNA form, the CDR3 reads TGTGCCAGCAGCCCCCAAGGTGGGGTCCCAATGGAAAAACTGTTTTTT.

V is TRBV12-3 or TRBV12-4 and J is TRBJ1-1; a possible D gene is TRBD1 (5 bases). V was pared by 2 bases and J by 5 bases, with 9 bases between. The CDR3 has 13 residues. As DNA, the CDR3 is TGTGCCAGCAGTTTAAACGAGGGGACTGAAGCTTTCTTT. This sequence encodes CASSLNEGTEAFF.

This rearrangement joins TRBV19 to TRBJ1-5, with 8 bases fitting TRBD1. This CDR3 has 14 amino acids. Looked up from germline, CDR1 is LNHDA and CDR2 is SQIVND (reference sequence). With V trimmed by 5 bases and J by 6 bases, 6 bases remained unmatched. The CDR3 protein is CASSPRTGPQPQHF. The CDR3 DNA reads TGTGCCAGTAGTCCCCGGACAGGGCCTCAGCCCCAGCATTTT.

This rearrangement joins TRBV15 to TRBJ2-7, with unresolved D. V was shortened by 3 bases and J by 3 bases, with 6 bases between the two germline ends. Germline-derived CDR1 and CDR2 are LNHNV and YYDKDF (reference sequence). This CDR3 has 12 residues. The CDR3 sequence is CATSRLDYEQYF. The CDR3 DNA reads as TGTGCCACCAGCAGGCTAGACTACGAGCAGTACTTC.

J is TRBJ1-2 and V is TRBV15; D may be TRBD1 (6 bases). CDR1 and CDR2 (germline): LNHNV, YYDKDF (reference sequence). The CDR3 runs to 14 residues. The germline V and J ends were trimmed by 5 bases and 4 bases, with 14 bases remaining between them. CDR3 coding DNA: TGTGCCACCAGCCCCCGGACAGCCCCCTATGGCTACACCTTC. This translates into CATSPRTAPYGYTF.

In this sample, this clone turned up once. This sequence joins TRBV2 and TRBJ2-7, with TRBD1 matching over 7 bases. The CDR3 runs 13 residues. J lost 5 bases, V lost 6 bases, and 7 bases had no gene match. CDR1 is SNHLY and CDR2 is FYNNEI in the germline V gene. The CDR3 loop is CASRRDRVNEQYV. CDR3 DNA sequence: TGTGCCAGCAGGAGAGACAGGGTCAACGAGCAGTACGTC.

The V and J genes are TRBV20-1 and TRBJ2-3, with unresolved D. This CDR3 has 11 amino acids. Trimming stripped 5 bases from V and 4 bases from J, with 7 bases between. Germline V gene sequence: CDR1 DFQATT, CDR2 SNEGSKA (reference sequence). Written as DNA, the CDR3 is TGCAGTGCTGAGCAATCAGATACGCAGTATTTT. This translates into CSAEQSDTQYF.